This T cell receptor beta chain was observed in a study of blood T cell repertoires in COVID-19. The wider study: Material from acute and convalescent COVID-19 was sourced from the United States, Italy and Spain. In each case, the material was cDNA or gDNA derived from T cells, B-cell-depleted T cells, or PBMCs.

Original processing notes: Reference gene primer amplification in the assay estimated nucleated cell counts. Assay used: immunoSEQ multiplex PCR; TCRdb lists only in-frame clones, some missing. That table is the source of V, J and clone size, and D and trimming were worked out from the DNA. The table records some 260,000 clones, 79% of them present only once. Germline V gene sequence: CDR1 MNHEY, CDR2 SMNVEV (reference sequence). This CDR3 region has 13 residues. Trimming removed 7 bases from V and 4 bases from J; junction bases left unmatched: 5. The TCR sequence derives from a woman aged 40 to 50 with active or convalescent COVID-19. Sequenced: peripheral blood. The rearrangement links TRBV27 to TRBJ1-1, with 8 bases aligning to TRBD1. The CDR3 coding sequence is TGTGCCAGCACCCGACAGGGGAGCACTGAAGCTTTCTTT. This gives the protein CASTRQGSTEAFF.